The subject of this entry is one T cell receptor (beta chain). The antigen this receptor binds is unknown. The germline gene is not matched at one end of the junction; a read error may be the cause. This entry belongs to a study of T cells in Graves' hyperthyroidism and ophthalmopathy (dated by TCRdb to between 2018 and 2021). Notes on the research overall: Peripheral blood samples were taken at initial diagnosis, before any treatment was given. A discovery cohort of roughly 100 patients, approximately 45 with Graves' ophthalmopathy and 55 to 60 with stable Graves' hyperthyroidism, was used to find distinguishing TCR V-J signatures. Whether ophthalmopathy could be predicted prospectively was tested in an independent validation cohort made up of approximately 19 hyperthyroidism patients plus 17 patients who later progressed to ophthalmopathy. The 75 to 100 discovery patients were randomly divided into training and test sets at a 7:3 ratio. Thyroid tissue and blood T-cell repertoires from over 5 Graves' hyperthyroidism patients were also compared in the study. Once sampling was done, hyperthyroidism patients were given methimazole at a starting dose of 30 mg daily, whereas ophthalmopathy patients were given high-dose intravenous methylprednisolone. The paper reports TCR Vbeta CDR3 sequencing of some 140 peripheral blood samples: some 44 ophthalmopathy, 75 to 80 hyperthyroidism and around 17 progressor patients.

Ophthalmopathy patients had moderately to severely active disease, Clinical Activity Score of at least 3, NOSPECS grade of at least 4, and duration under 3 months. Patients with uncontrolled infections, other autoimmune diseases, pregnancy or lactation were excluded. Diagnoses were established on the basis of clinical symptoms, serum thyroxine and TRAb, thyroid ultrasound, and orbital computed tomography. PBMCs were separated from under 11 ml of fresh peripheral blood using Ficoll-Paque density gradient centrifugation. Total RNA was extracted with Trizol reagent, and quality was checked on an Agilent 2100 Bioanalyzer. TCR beta CDR3 regions were amplified from RNA transcripts. A first-round RT-PCR of the TCR CDR3 used the HTBI primer set with the Qiagen OneStep RT-PCR kit. The libraries were constructed in a second round of multiplex PCR and then size-selected and purified. Paired-end sequencing of the libraries was performed with 100 bp reads on an Illumina HiSeq2000. The original pipeline was this. SOAPnuke was used to process the raw data, throwing out any read that contained adapters or uncalled bases, had a mean Phred below 15, or lacked an exact constant-primer or identifier match. COPE v1.2.5 was used to merge the high-quality paired reads, and each unique nucleotide sequence was defined as a clonotype. MiTCR v1.1 was used to align the clonotypes against IMGT TRBV, TRBD and TRBJ reference segments. The analysis included only V-J combinations with a frequency above 0.0001, which together covered around 99% of the repertoires. The TCS score was defined as F50 (clonal expansion) divided by E x V (chaos), with BLOSUM62-based TCRdist calculated between CDR3 peptides within each V-J. Welch's t-statistics and random forest reduced several hundred V-J features to 13, which were used in a naive Bayes classifier (R e1071). TCRdb reprocessing: public reads trimmed at Q25 with fastp, clones called with MiXCR, in-frame beta chains kept. Rows merge per CDR3 protein into single entries with the most common DNA and genes. The V and J calls, along with clone size, are taken from TCRdb and not from the paper's own processing. This sample is represented by 500,000 to 600,000 distinct CDR3 sequences; just under 20% of them were singletons. The ten largest clones add up to about half of the sample.

What the work shows at the level of the full study, not this receptor alone: In validation, the model predicted progression to ophthalmopathy with 65% to 71% sensitivity and approximately 78% specificity, a median of 6.5 months before onset. Most expanded thyroid clonotypes (frequency above 0.001) were also found in blood, which suggests that blood repertoires may mirror thyroid immune responses. A 13 V-J signature model separated ophthalmopathy from stable hyperthyroidism, with over 85% sensitivity and about 81% specificity in cross-validation and 80%/75% in testing. Sample size was not statistically predetermined, and investigators were not blinded to group allocation.

For CDR1 and CDR2, the germline V gene lists SGHTA and FQGNSA. The CDR3, cysteine through phenylalanine, is 15 amino acids long. Only the CDR3 portion is preserved as DNA: 45 bases, with reading frame beginning at the first base. The sample consisted of blood. The rearrangement combines TRBV7-2 with TRBJ2-1; TRBD2 agrees with 11 junctional bases. This sequence originates from a middle-aged man with Graves' ophthalmopathy. At the DNA level, the sequence is TGTGCCGGCAGCCCCGGACTAGCGGGCAACAATGAGCAGTTCTTC. It encodes CAGSPGLAGNNEQFF.